This TCR beta chain is drawn from a study of tumor and adjacent non-tumor tissue in lung cancer (dated by TCRdb to between 2018 and 2020). For the wider study: The cohort included around twelve adenocarcinoma, 2 squamous cell carcinoma and 1 small cell lung cancer patients. Among the approximately 15 patients, ages ranged from roughly 31 to 76 years, about 10 were men and 5 were women, and disease was TNM stage I to III. Sequencing produced fewer than 150,000,000 productive TCRbeta reads in total, an average of about 4 million reads per sample. Bulk TCRbeta repertoires were compared between lung tumor tissue and matched distant non-tumor lung tissue obtained from around 16 lung cancer patients. TCRbeta CDR3 sequencing was performed on under 35 paired specimens, with one tumor sample and one normal lung sample collected per patient. Findings and caveats that apply to the study as a whole: Only about 15 patients were included in the cohort, and the need for larger samples and more detailed clinical data was noted by the authors. Tumor tissue showed significantly higher TCR diversity (inverse Simpson) than normal lung tissue, at around 460 vs 160 (P = 0.0075, Mann-Whitney U test). TCR diversity was significantly higher in younger patients, and greater tumor TCR diversity was associated with shorter overall survival and shorter disease-free survival. Peripheral blood was not sequenced, so blood TCRbeta repertoires were not examined in the lung cancer patients of the study. Neither the sequencing platform nor unique molecular identifiers are named or mentioned anywhere in the methods. A significantly larger cumulative share of the repertoire was made up by the top 100 clones in normal lung than in tumor tissue.

Bulk unsorted tissue served as the source for RNA extraction, and RNA quality was assessed using a NanoDrop ND-1000 and an Agilent 2100. All donors had newly diagnosed lung cancer, had not received prior chemotherapy, and were admitted for thoracic surgery in China between August and November 2014. Patients who had received previous radiotherapy or chemotherapy, or who had another concurrent cancer, were excluded from the study. Pieces of surgical tissue measuring roughly 1-2.2 cm3 were kept in RNAlater solution and held at -80 degrees C until needed. Library preparation employed multiplex PCR. TCRdb names Illumina HiSeq 2500 as the instrument used. TCRbeta libraries were constructed through three rounds of nested PCR with primers (Table S4) according to protocols adapted from ARM-PCR. Before sequencing, PCR products of 200-500 bp were cut from the gel and purified using the QIAquick gel extraction kit. As for the authors' bioinformatics: Trimmomatic was used to clean the reads, FLASH merged the cleaned reads into complete CDR3 sequences, and MiTCR assigned the sequences to V(D)J germline segments. VDJtools was used to compute clonal diversity as the inverse Simpson's index. A read counted as productive if the sequence was in-frame and lacked a premature stop codon. Clones were called with MiXCR by TCRdb after fastp trimmed the public reads at Q25, and only in-frame beta chains were retained. CDR3 protein sequences are deduplicated, and each keeps its most common genes and DNA. It is TCRdb's table, rather than the study itself, that gives the V and J calls and clone size. The sample profile shows around 71,000 distinct CDR3 sequences; 55% to 80% of them were found once. The leading ten clones occupy about 9.5% of the sample.

Remarks on this clonotype: Its antigen remains unidentified. A read error is likely, as this CDR3 ends without the conserved phenylalanine or tryptophan.

From a lookup of the germline V gene, CDR1 and CDR2 are SGHTS and YDEGEE. The CDR3 is 16 amino acids in total, end residues counted. Just CDR3 DNA is preserved here, 48 bases in frame from base 1. The clonotype comes from a woman between 35 and 50 years old with non-small cell lung cancer. Sequences were obtained from lung tumor tissue. The rearranged chain carries TRBV5-8 and TRBJ2-6; the D element might be TRBD1 or TRBD2, as each aligns at 5 bases. The DNA sequence is TGTGCCAGCAGCCTTGGGAGTTTCTCTGGGGCCAACGCCCTGACTCTC. Its protein reads: CASSLGSFSGANALTL.